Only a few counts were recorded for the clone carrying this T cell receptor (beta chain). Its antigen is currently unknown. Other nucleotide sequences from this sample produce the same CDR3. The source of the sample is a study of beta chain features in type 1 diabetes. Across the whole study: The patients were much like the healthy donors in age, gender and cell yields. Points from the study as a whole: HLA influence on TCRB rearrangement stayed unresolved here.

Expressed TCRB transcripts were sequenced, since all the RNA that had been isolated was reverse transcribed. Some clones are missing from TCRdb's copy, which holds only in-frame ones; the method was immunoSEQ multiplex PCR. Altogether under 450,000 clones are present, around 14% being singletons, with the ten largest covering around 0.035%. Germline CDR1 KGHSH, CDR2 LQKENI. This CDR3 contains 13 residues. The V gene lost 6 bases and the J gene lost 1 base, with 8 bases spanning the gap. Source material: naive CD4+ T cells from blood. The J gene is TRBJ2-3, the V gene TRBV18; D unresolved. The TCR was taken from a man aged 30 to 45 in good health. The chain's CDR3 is CASSPPGTDTQYF. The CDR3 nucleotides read TGTGCCAGCTCCCCCCCCGGCACAGATACGCAGTATTTT.